What follows are 25 T cell receptor beta chains derived from one specimen sequenced in a study of OX40 agonist ivuxolimab in advanced cancers. The table came from immunoSEQ multiplex PCR; TCRdb's copy has only in-frame clones and leaves some out. The table shows fewer than 85,000 clones, with roughly four fifths occurring only once. Sample: CD4+ or CD8+ T cells sorted from blood, taken in a trial of the OX40 agonist ivuxolimab. Source of these receptors: an adult with an advanced solid tumor such as melanoma, head and neck, liver or kidney cancer.

There are a few counts of this clone. This sequence joins TRBV10-3 and TRBJ2-1; unclear D gene. Trimming took 7 bases from V and 5 from J, leaving 12 bases between them. The CDR3 loop spans 13 amino acids. In germline, CDR1 is ENHRY, CDR2 SYGVKD. The CDR3, as DNA: TGTGCCATCAAAATCCCGGATAACAATGAGCAGTTCTTC. This translates into CAIKIPDNNEQFF.

The chain uses TRBV6-1 and TRBJ2-7; either TRBD1 or TRBD2 may supply D (6 bases each). V lost 8 bases and J lost 2, with 13 bases in between. Germline V gene lookup returns CDR1 MNHNS and CDR2 SASEGT. This CDR3 region has 13 residues. This chain's CDR3 is CASGGTLTYEQYF. CDR3 coding DNA: TGTGCCAGCGGAGGGACACTAACCTACGAGCAGTACTTC.

The chain carries TRBV10-3 and TRBJ1-1; tentatively, D is TRBD1 (5 bases). CDR1 and CDR2 (germline): ENHRY, SYGVKD. Trimming took 3 bases from V and 1 from J, leaving 9 bases between them. The CDR3 runs 14 residues. The CDR3 sequence: CAISEHGGNTEAFF. In DNA form, the CDR3 reads TGTGCCATCAGTGAACACGGGGGGAACACTGAAGCTTTCTTT.

The genes are TRBV2 and TRBJ1-2; the D is unclear. This CDR3 has 13 amino acids. Between the trimmed V and J ends, which lost 3 bases and 3 bases, there was a span of 8 bases. Germline V lookup: CDR1 SNHLY, CDR2 FYNNEI. In DNA, the CDR3 is TGTGCCAGCAGTGACGACACCTACTATGGCTACACCTTC. Residues: CASSDDTYYGYTF.

The CDR3 region is CASSMTGRYTEAFF. CDR3 nucleotides: TGTGCCAGCAGCATGACAGGGAGGTACACTGAAGCTTTCTTT. The rearrangement links TRBV7-2 to TRBJ1-1; 7 nucleotides match TRBD1. Germline trimming cut 5 bases from V and 3 bases from J; bases unmatched to any gene: 6. The CDR3 runs 14 residues. Germline CDR1 and CDR2: SGHTA and FQGNSA.

This clone has only a few counts. The chain couples TRBV6-1 to TRBJ2-7, with D hard to call. V was pared by 6 bases and J by 2 bases, with 8 bases between. Germline assignment: CDR1 MNHNS and CDR2 SASEGT. The CDR3 is made up of 12 amino acids. The CDR3 loop reads CASSSRAYEQYF. CDR3 nucleotides: TGTGCCAGCAGCAGTCGGGCCTACGAGCAGTACTTC.

V and J are TRBV9 and TRBJ2-3; D remains ambiguous. CDR1 and CDR2 from the germline V gene are SGDLS and YYNGEE. Trimming cost V 0 bases and J 6 bases, with 17 bases left between them. This CDR3 has 16 amino acids. Here the CDR3 reads CASSVAGLSGRDTQYF. CDR3 DNA sequence: TGTGCCAGCAGCGTAGCAGGCCTTTCAGGCAGGGATACGCAGTATTTT.

The chain couples TRBV7-6 to TRBJ2-6; 7 positions agree with TRBD1. The CDR3 contains 17 residues. The ends lost 5 bases at V and 1 base at J; junction bases unmatched: 8. Germline V gene data show CDR1 as SGHVS and CDR2 as FNYEAQ. Here the CDR3 reads CASSPSNRGSGANVLTF. Written as DNA, the CDR3 is TGTGCCAGCAGCCCCTCTAACAGGGGTTCTGGGGCCAACGTCCTGACTTTC.

The rearrangement uses TRBV7-2 and TRBJ2-7; D call uncertain. This CDR3 spans 12 amino acids. Germline V gives CDR1 SGHTA, CDR2 FQGNSA. Trimming cost V 1 base and J 7 bases, with 8 bases left between them. Written as DNA, the CDR3 is TGTGCCAGCAGCTTAGACTGGGCGGAGCAGTACTTC. Its translation is CASSLDWAEQYF.

The chain couples TRBV19 to TRBJ1-1; 8 bases fit TRBD1. The junction had 4 bases not matched to a gene; V was cut back by 3 bases and J by 1 base. The CDR3 consists of 15 residues. From germline, CDR1 is LNHDA and CDR2 SQIVND (reference sequence). CDR3 region: CASSITGTGNTEAFF. In nucleotides, the CDR3 is TGTGCCAGTAGTATCACCGGGACAGGGAACACTGAAGCTTTCTTT. The full variable domain, with the rest looked up from reference TRBV19 and TRBJ1-1, is DGGITQSPKYLFRKEGQNVTLSCEQNLNHDAMYWYRQDPGQGLRLIYYSQIVNDFQKGDIAEGYSVSREKKESFPLTVTSAQKNPTAFYLCASSITGTGNTEAFFGQGTRLTVV.

The chain joins TRBV18 to TRBJ2-4; either TRBD1 or TRBD2 may fit D (5 bases each). Trimming left V 2 bases short and J 8 bases short, with 10 bases between. Germline lookup yields CDR1 KGHSH and CDR2 LQKENI. CDR3 length equals 13 residues. The CDR3 DNA reads TGTGCCAGCTCACCAGGGGGAAAGGACATTCAGTACTTC. Translation gives CASSPGGKDIQYF.

This clone has a handful of counts. In nucleotides, the CDR3 is TGTGCCAGCAGTGCCGGACTCAGGGCAAAGGGGGGAAACACCATATATTTT. Translating it yields CASSAGLRAKGGNTIYF. The rearrangement uses TRBV25-1 and TRBJ1-3; D perhaps matches TRBD1 (5 bases). Germline V gene lookup returns CDR1 MGHDK and CDR2 SYGVNS. Trimming removed 4 bases from V and 4 bases from J, with 20 bases in between. This CDR3 has 17 residues.

The chain has TRBV11-3 and TRBJ2-1; D unclear. This CDR3 has 13 amino acids. V lost 5 bases, J lost 5 bases, and 10 bases lay in between. Germline values: CDR1 SGHNT, CDR2 YENEEA. In DNA form, the CDR3 reads TGTGCCAGCAGCCGATCCCCGAACAATGAGCAGTTCTTC. This encodes CASSRSPNNEQFF.

This sequence joins TRBV9 and TRBJ2-3, with D hard to call. The germline gives CDR1 SGDLS, CDR2 YYNGEE. This CDR3 has 15 amino acids. The ends were cut back, 3 bases at V and 0 bases at J, with 11 bases in the middle. CDR3 DNA: TGTGCCAGCAGCGGGGCCAGTACTAGCACAGATACGCAGTATTTT. Translated, it gives CASSGASTSTDTQYF.

This clone was picked up one time. This chain connects TRBV7-3 to TRBJ2-5; no reliable D call. The DNA end lines up better with TRBJ2-7; the J call may be wrong. Germline CDR1 reads SGHTA; CDR2 reads FQGTGA. The CDR3 length is 12 residues. The CDR3 nucleotides are TGTGCCAGCAGCCTTCGGTCTAACGAGCAGTACTTC. Amino acid sequence: CASSLRSNEQYF.

This clone was recorded a few times. V usage is TRBV19 and J usage is TRBJ2-6; tentative D call: TRBD2 (5 bases). This CDR3 is 16 amino acids long. Looked up from germline, CDR1 is LNHDA and CDR2 is SQIVND (reference sequence). Trimming stripped 3 bases from V and 1 base from J, with 10 bases between. The CDR3 DNA is TGTGCCAGTAGTATCGCTCGGGGATCTGGGGCCAACGTCCTGACTTTC. Translating it yields CASSIARGSGANVLTF.

The CDR3 reads CASSEGPGTRSGYTF. CDR3 DNA: TGTGCCAGCAGTGAGGGACCCGGGACGAGGAGTGGCTACACCTTC. V gene TRBV6-1 combines with J gene TRBJ1-2; TRBD1 is a possible D gene (5 bases). Germline V lookup: CDR1 MNHNS, CDR2 SASEGT. The CDR3 is made up of 15 amino acids. Trimming pared 3 bases from V and 7 bases from J, leaving 18 bases between.

The CDR3 reads CASSLRDRRTGELFF. CDR3 nucleotide sequence: TGCGCCAGCAGCCTTCGGGACAGGAGGACCGGGGAGCTGTTTTTT. V is TRBV4-3 and J is TRBJ2-2; TRBD1 matches 8 bases. Germline loops: CDR1 LGHNA, CDR2 YSLEER. The CDR3 totals 15 residues. Unmatched junction bases numbered 6, after V lost 4 bases and J lost 5 bases.

The V gene is TRBV4-2, the J gene TRBJ2-1; D is perhaps TRBD1 (7 bases). The germline V gene encodes CDR1 LGHNA and CDR2 YNFKEQ. The ends were cut back, 1 base at V and 3 bases at J, with 13 bases in the middle. This CDR3 has 16 residues. The CDR3, as DNA: TGTGCCAGCAGCCAAGTAGGAGGGGGCGGCTACAATGAGCAGTTCTTC. As protein: CASSQVGGGGYNEQFF.

This clone was seen once. Other DNA sequences within the sample encode an identical CDR3. The rearrangement uses TRBV2 and TRBJ2-7; the match to TRBD1 covers 7 bases. This CDR3 spans 13 amino acids. V was pared by 6 bases and J by 3 bases, with 5 bases of the junction left unmatched. Germline V gene lookup returns CDR1 SNHLY and CDR2 FYNNEI. CDR3 sequence reads: CASSRDSNYEQYF. In nucleotides, the CDR3 is TGTGCCAGCAGCAGGGACAGCAACTACGAGCAGTACTTC.

The gene calls are TRBV7-9 and TRBJ1-2; a weak D match, TRBD1 (6 bases). The germline CDR1 and CDR2 sequences are SEHNR and FQNEAQ (reference sequence). Trimming removed 0 bases from V and 6 bases from J, with 8 bases in between. The CDR3 spans 13 residues. The CDR3 loop is CASSLADRHGYTF. DNA for the CDR3: TGTGCCAGCAGCTTAGCGGACAGACATGGCTACACCTTC. Drawing the rest from reference TRBV7-9 and TRBJ1-2, the complete variable domain is DTGVSQNPRHKITKRGQNVTFRCDPISEHNRLYWYRQTLGQGPEFLTYFQNEAQLEKSRLLSDRFSAERPKGSFSTLEIQRTEQGDSAMYLCASSLADRHGYTFGSGTRLTVV.

The chain couples TRBV7-3 to TRBJ1-1; the D is unclear. Looked up from germline, CDR1 is SGHTA and CDR2 is FQGTGA. The V end lost 1 base, the J end lost 3 bases, and 12 bases lay between the germline ends. This CDR3 region has 15 residues. The CDR3 sequence: CASSLSSGPDTEAFF. CDR3 coding DNA: TGTGCCAGCAGCTTAAGCAGCGGGCCGGACACTGAAGCTTTCTTT.

V gene TRBV19 combines with J gene TRBJ2-7, with 8 bases that match TRBD2. The CDR3 is made up of 16 amino acids. From germline, CDR1 is LNHDA and CDR2 SQIVND (reference sequence). With V trimmed by 4 bases and J by 1 base, 9 bases remained unmatched. CDR3 DNA: TGTGCCAGTAGTAAACTCGGATCGGGAGGGTCCTACGAGCAGTACTTC. It yields the protein CASSKLGSGGSYEQYF.

The genes are TRBV11-3 and TRBJ1-6; the D gene is possibly TRBD1 (6 bases). The CDR3 is 15 amino acids. V gave up 2 bases and J gave up 6 bases, with 11 bases separating them. CDR1 is SGHNT, CDR2 YENEEA, per germline. The CDR3 protein is CASSLSGQSNSPLHF. CDR3 nucleotide sequence: TGTGCCAGCAGCTTATCCGGACAGTCTAATTCACCCCTCCACTTT.

The J gene is TRBJ1-2, the V gene TRBV5-1, with a tentative D call TRBD1 (5 bases). This CDR3 contains 14 residues. Germline CDR1 reads SGHRS; CDR2 reads YFSETQ. Trimming pared 4 bases from V and 7 bases from J, leaving 17 bases between. CDR3 sequence: CASSLDSVGGGYTF. CDR3 in DNA: TGCGCCAGCAGCCTCGACAGCGTGGGTGGTGGCTACACCTTC.